Listed here are 11 T cell receptor beta chains from one sample, sequenced in a study of blood T cell repertoires in COVID-19. Here immunoSEQ multiplex PCR was the method, and the copy in TCRdb shows in-frame clones only, minus some. The sample records a few hundred thousand clones, about 90% being singletons. The sequenced sample consisted of PBMCs or T cells enriched from blood (not recorded which). The receptors here all came from a woman aged 30 to 39 who had recovered from COVID-19.

The genes are TRBV4-3 and TRBJ1-3; tentatively, D is TRBD1 (5 bases). Germline assignment: CDR1 LGHNA and CDR2 YSLEER. Trimming left V 1 base short and J 2 bases short, with 15 bases between. There are 17 residues in the CDR3. CDR3 DNA: TGCGCCAGCAGCCAAGTTTTACCTGGGGCAGCTGGAAACACCATATATTTT. Translation: CASSQVLPGAAGNTIYF.

The gene calls are TRBV5-8 and TRBJ1-1, with 7 bases aligning to TRBD1. The CDR3 runs to 15 residues. The germline V gene encodes CDR1 SGHTS and CDR2 YDEGEE. J lost 1 base, V lost 3 bases, and 6 bases had no gene match. The CDR3 loop reads CASSWIGTANTEAFF. The CDR3, as DNA: TGTGCCAGCAGCTGGATCGGGACAGCGAACACTGAAGCTTTCTTT. Drawing the rest from reference TRBV5-8 and TRBJ1-1, the complete variable domain is EAGVTQSPTHLIKTRGQQATLRCSPISGHTSVYWYQQALGLGLQFLLWYDEGEERNRGNFPPRFSGRQFPNYSSELNVNALELEDSALYLCASSWIGTANTEAFFGQGTRLTVV.

V and J are TRBV7-9 and TRBJ2-3; 9 bases agree with TRBD2. J gave up 3 bases and V 1 base, and 8 bases lay outside the gene matches. Germline V gives CDR1 SEHNR, CDR2 FQNEAQ (reference sequence). This CDR3 has 17 amino acids. DNA of the CDR3: TGTGCCAGCAGCTTAGTAGTGGGGCTAGCGGGGACAGATACGCAGTATTTT. It encodes CASSLVVGLAGTDTQYF.

V and J are TRBV18 and TRBJ1-2; tentatively, D is TRBD1 (6 bases). Germline lookup yields CDR1 KGHSH and CDR2 LQKENI. The CDR3 is 15 amino acids. Trimming removed 5 bases at V and 8 bases at J, with 21 bases between. The CDR3 loop is CASSSTRDTREGYTF. CDR3 coding DNA: TGTGCCAGCTCATCAACCCGGGACACCCGGGAAGGCTACACCTTC.

The chain uses TRBV6-5 and TRBJ1-6, with D perhaps matching TRBD1 (6 bases). The CDR3 is 14 amino acids. Trimming removed 8 bases from V and 10 bases from J, with 18 bases in between. Germline V gives CDR1 MNHEY, CDR2 SVGAGI. CDR3 DNA: TGTGCCAGCCGGGGGGCAGGGACAAGCTCACCCCTCCACTTT. Protein sequence: CASRGAGTSSPLHF.

The V and J genes are TRBV30 and TRBJ2-2; the match to TRBD1 covers 7 bases. Per the germline V gene, CDR1 is GTSNPN and CDR2 is SVGIG (reference sequence). CDR3 length: 15 amino acids. The V segment lost 2 bases and the J segment 1 base; nucleotides outside the gene matches: 4. The CDR3 DNA sequence: TGTGCCTGGAGTAGGGACAGAGGGAACACCGGGGAGCTGTTTTTT. Translated, it gives CAWSRDRGNTGELFF.

This rearrangement joins TRBV7-9 to TRBJ1-4; D is ambiguous. V gave up 5 bases and J gave up 1 base, with 8 bases separating them. The germline gives CDR1 SEHNR, CDR2 FQNEAQ (reference sequence). CDR3 length equals 14 residues. CDR3 region: CASSVVGTNEKLFF. The CDR3 coding sequence is TGTGCCAGCAGCGTAGTCGGAACTAATGAAAAACTGTTTTTT.

V and J are TRBV5-5 and TRBJ1-1; no clear D gene. Germline CDR1 SGHKS, CDR2 YYEKEE (reference sequence). This CDR3 is 13 amino acids long. The V gene lost 0 bases and the J gene lost 3 bases, with 6 bases spanning the gap. Here the CDR3 reads CASSLGEYTEAFF. CDR3 nucleotide sequence: TGTGCCAGCAGCTTGGGGGAGTACACTGAAGCTTTCTTT.

The V and J genes are TRBV6-5 and TRBJ1-5, with D tentatively TRBD1 (6 bases). Germline loops: CDR1 MNHEY, CDR2 SVGAGI. This CDR3 has 14 residues. Trimming cost V 6 bases and J 6 bases, with 15 bases left between them. The CDR3, as DNA: TGTGCCAGCAGGTGGGAACAGGGAAGTCAGCCCCAGCATTTT. It codes for CASRWEQGSQPQHF.

The chain links TRBV7-3 to TRBJ1-2, with 9 bases fitting TRBD1. CDR1 SGHTA and CDR2 FQGTGA come from the germline V gene. With 6 bases clipped from V and 8 bases from J, the junction kept 7 bases outside the gene matches. The CDR3 runs to 13 residues. The CDR3 loop reads CASSPTGGRGYTF. The DNA for the CDR3 is TGTGCCAGCAGTCCGACAGGGGGTCGAGGCTACACCTTC.

This chain links TRBV2 with TRBJ2-7, with TRBD2 matching 12 bases. V lost 6 bases, J lost 5 bases, and 5 bases stayed unmatched. The germline V gene encodes CDR1 SNHLY and CDR2 FYNNEI. The length of the CDR3 is 14 residues. DNA for the CDR3: TGTGCCAGCAGAGCGACTAGCGGGGGTCACGAGCAGTACTTC. It specifies CASRATSGGHEQYF.